This T cell receptor (beta chain) is drawn from a study of cytomegalovirus exposure and HLA in healthy donors. Researchers ran the PCR with 60 Vbeta and 13 Jbeta primers. Here immunoSEQ multiplex PCR was the method, and the copy in TCRdb shows in-frame clones only, minus some. The sample comprises some 200,000 clones, less than 85% of which are singletons, and 1.5% rests with the top ten. General study results and limits: Published work reported that the classifier diagnosed cytomegalovirus status with high specificity and sensitivity. The study found most TCR sequences rare, yet found some public TCRs in many donors.

This clone occurred a few times. Its specificity is not known. Germline lookup yields CDR1 ENHRY and CDR2 SYGVKD. The trim removed 5 bases at V and 4 bases at J, leaving 5 bases unmatched. This CDR3 is built from 15 residues. The TCR was taken from a girl aged 10 to 17 in good health and CMV-seropositive. Source material: PBMCs. The gene calls are TRBV10-3 and TRBJ1-3; the match to TRBD1 covers 10 bases. The CDR3 DNA sequence: TGTGCCATCAGTAGGCGGACAGGGGGAGGAAACACCATATATTTT. It specifies CAISRRTGGGNTIYF.